This is a list of T cell receptor beta chains from one sample in a study of CD8+CD57+ T cells in acquired aplastic anemia. TCRdb reanalysed the reads using MiXCR and keeps one entry per CDR3 protein. Here the sample spans hundreds of thousands of distinct CDR3 sequences, approximately 51% being singletons. Sequences were obtained from sorted CD4+, CD8+, or CD8+CD57+ T cells (not recorded which) from PBMCs. The origin of the receptors is a human donor with aplastic anemia. The CDR3 runs from the conserved cysteine through the conserved F or W. The D gene is left open where the match is weak. Clone size is given for some rows only: seen once, a few or many times, or a class if the clone is expanded.

size | D | length | J | V | CDR3 | DNA
NA | NA | 13 | TRBJ1-1 | TRBV7-9 | CASSSRSQAEAFF | TGTGCCAGCAGCTCCAGGAGCCAGGCTGAAGCTTTCTTT
NA | NA | 15 | TRBJ1-1 | TRBV7-9 | CARSSETGGSAEAFF | TGCGCCCGCAGCTCAGAGACTGGGGGGAGCGCTGAAGCTTTCTTT
many | NA | 15 | TRBJ2-1 | TRBV7-2 | CASSLVVGVINEQFF | TGTGCCAGCAGCTTAGTGGTGGGCGTAATCAATGAGCAGTTCTTC
many | TRBD1 | 15 | TRBJ2-3 | TRBV11-1 | CASAPGQGRTDTQYF | TGTGCCAGCGCACCGGGACAGGGGCGCACAGATACGCAGTATTTT
many | NA | 14 | TRBJ2-3 | TRBV12-3/TRBV12-4 | CASSLDYSTDTQYF | TGTGCCAGCAGTTTAGATTACAGCACAGATACGCAGTATTTT
NA | NA | 14 | TRBJ1-1 | TRBV7-6 | CASSRRTTGTEAFF | TGTGCCAGCAGCAGACGGACAACGGGGACTGAAGCTTTCTTT
few | TRBD1 | 14 | TRBJ2-7 | TRBV4-1 | CASSREDRLEEQYF | TGCGCCAGCAGCCGAGAGGACAGGCTGGAGGAGCAGTACTTC
NA | TRBD1 | 13 | TRBJ1-2 | TRBV10-3 | CATTPGQGIGYTF | TGTGCCACCACTCCGGGACAGGGGATAGGCTACACCTTC
NA | NA | 12 | TRBJ2-7 | TRBV19 | CASSPRFGEQYF | TGTGCCAGTAGTCCCCGATTTGGGGAGCAGTACTTC
NA | NA | 16 | TRBJ2-7 | TRBV7-2 | CASSQETGLGGYEQYF | TGCGCCAGCAGCCAAGAAACAGGATTGGGGGGCTACGAGCAGTACTTC
NA | NA | 14 | TRBJ1-2 | TRBV19 | CASSIETASYGYTF | TGTGCCAGTAGTATTGAGACAGCCAGCTATGGCTACACCTTC
many | NA | 13 | TRBJ2-7 | TRBV20-1 | CSASVNFAYEQYF | TGCAGTGCTTCTGTTAATTTCGCCTACGAGCAGTACTTC
NA | TRBD1 | 12 | TRBJ1-2 | TRBV12-3/TRBV12-4 | CASSFGQAVYTF | TGTGCCAGCAGTTTCGGACAGGCCGTTTACACCTTC
many | NA | 13 | TRBJ1-5 | TRBV7-3 | CASSYGPNQPQHF | TGTGCCAGCAGCTACGGACCCAATCAGCCCCAGCATTTT
few | TRBD1 | 15 | TRBJ2-7 | TRBV10-3 | CAISEVTGGIYEQYF | TGTGCCATCAGTGAGGTGACAGGGGGCATCTACGAGCAGTACTTC
NA | NA | 14 | TRBJ1-2 | TRBV7-2 | CASSLVPKNYGYTF | TGTGCCAGCAGTTTAGTTCCCAAAAACTATGGCTACACCTTC